The rows below give T cell receptor beta chains drawn from one sample of a study of cytomegalovirus exposure and HLA in healthy donors. Profiled with immunoSEQ multiplex PCR; TCRdb holds only in-frame clones, not every one. The profile covers about 150,000 clones, with roughly 80% appearing a single time and over 1.1% taken by the ten largest. The sample comprised PBMCs. The source of these receptors is a male donor in good health and CMV-seronegative. CDR3s include the opening cysteine and the closing phenylalanine or tryptophan. A D gene is named only where the DNA matches it firmly. Clone size is stated in some rows and not others, as once, few, many or a class when expanded.

J	V	size	length	D	DNA	CDR3
TRBJ2-5	TRBV11-1	-	16	TRBD2	TGTGCCAGCAGTTCAGGAGGACTAGGGATCCAAGAGACCCAGTACTTC	CASSSGGLGIQETQYF
TRBJ2-5	TRBV19	-	15	TRBD2	TGTGCCAGTAGTATTAGCGGGGGCCTAGGAGAGACCCAGTACTTC	CASSISGGLGETQYF
TRBJ2-7	TRBV11-2	few	13	TRBD1	TGTGCCAGCAGCCAGGACAGGGTCAACGAGCAGTACTTC	CASSQDRVNEQYF
TRBJ2-1	TRBV4-3	once	17	TRBD2	TGCGCCAGCAGCCAAGCCGGGACTAGCGGGGCTTACAATGAGCAGTTCTTC	CASSQAGTSGAYNEQFF
TRBJ1-4	TRBV6-5	-	14	-	TGTGCCAGCAGTCCCGAAGGGGGAAATGAAAAACTGTTTTTT	CASSPEGGNEKLFF
TRBJ1-2	TRBV6-5	-	14	TRBD1	TGTGCCAGCAGCCAACAGGGGGGGATGGATGGCTACACCTTC	CASSQQGGMDGYTF
TRBJ2-7	TRBV7-6	-	14	-	TGTGCCAGCAGCTTAGCCCCTACAGGGCGCGAGCAGTACTTC	CASSLAPTGREQYF
TRBJ2-2	TRBV4-1	-	15	TRBD1	TGCGCCAGCAGCCCTCGGACAGGGGCCACCGGGGAGCTGTTTTTT	CASSPRTGATGELFF
TRBJ2-7	TRBV9	-	16	TRBD2	TGTGCCAGCAGCCTAGGCCTAGGCGGGAGTCTCTACGAGCAGTACTTC	CASSLGLGGSLYEQYF
TRBJ1-1	TRBV5-1	-	14	-	TGCGCCAGCAGCCCCGGGAACCCGAACACTGAAGCTTTCTTT	CASSPGNPNTEAFF
TRBJ1-3	TRBV5-1	-	16	-	TGCGCCAGCAGCTTGGCTGGGGCAGGCCTTGGAAACACCATATATTTT	CASSLAGAGLGNTIYF
TRBJ2-1	TRBV4-3	-	15	TRBD1	TGCGCCAGCAGCCAAGAGTGGGACAGGGGCTATGAGCAGTTCTTC	CASSQEWDRGYEQFF
TRBJ1-1	TRBV6-5	-	13	-	TGTGCCAGCAGCTACCTCAGGAACACTGAAGCTTTCTTT	CASSYLRNTEAFF
TRBJ1-5	TRBV7-9	-	14	TRBD1	TGTGCCAGCAGCTTGGAGGGGGCAGGACAGCCCCAGCATTTT	CASSLEGAGQPQHF
TRBJ1-5	TRBV6-5	-	15	-	TGTGCCAGCAGTTCCTTTCAGGGGTCCCATCAGCCCCAGCATTTT	CASSSFQGSHQPQHF
TRBJ2-1	TRBV27	-	15	TRBD2	TGTGCCAGCAGTCTGACTAGCGGGAGTTCATCCGAGCAGTTCTTC	CASSLTSGSSSEQFF
TRBJ1-1	TRBV5-1	few	14	TRBD1	TGCGCCAGCAGCCCCGGGACAGCGAACACTGAAGCTTTCTTT	CASSPGTANTEAFF
TRBJ1-5	TRBV19	-	15	TRBD1	TGTGCCAGCCAGGGACAGGGATTTAGCAATCAGCCCCAGCATTTT	CASQGQGFSNQPQHF
TRBJ2-7	TRBV5-6	-	13	TRBD1	TGTGCCAGCAGCGAGGACAGGGGCAACGAGCAGTACTTC	CASSEDRGNEQYF
TRBJ1-1	TRBV4-1	-	15	-	TGCGCCAGCAGAAAACGTGGGGGGGTTGGTACTGAAGCTTTCTTT	CASRKRGGVGTEAFF
TRBJ1-2	TRBV5-6	-	14	TRBD1	TGTGCCAGCAGCATCGGACAGGGGGCGCTTGGCTACACCTTC	CASSIGQGALGYTF
TRBJ2-3	TRBV28	-	17	TRBD2	TGTGCCAGCAGGTCCGCGGGACTAGCGCCAAGCACAGATACGCAGTATTTT	CASRSAGLAPSTDTQYF
TRBJ2-3	TRBV14	-	14	-	TGTGCCAGCAGCTGGACAGTGCACACAGATACGCAGTATTTT	CASSWTVHTDTQYF
TRBJ1-1	TRBV27	-	15	TRBD1	TGTGCCAGCAGTCCACTGACAGGGGGGAACACTGAAGCTTTCTTT	CASSPLTGGNTEAFF
TRBJ2-7	TRBV28	-	14	-	TGTGCCAGCAGCCGACTAGAGAGCTCCTACGAGCAGTACTTC	CASSRLESSYEQYF
TRBJ2-2	TRBV7-3	-	16	-	TGTGCCAGCAGCTCCCCCGGGTCTGAAGAGACCGGGGAGCTGTTTTTT	CASSSPGSEETGELFF
TRBJ2-5	TRBV6-1	-	15	-	TGTGCCAGCAGTGCAGCGCGGAACTACCAAGAGACCCAGTACTTC	CASSAARNYQETQYF
TRBJ2-7	TRBV27	-	13	-	TGTGCCAGCAGTTTAGCGACTTCCTACGAGCAGTACTTC	CASSLATSYEQYF
TRBJ2-5	TRBV7-9	-	13	-	TGTGCCAGCAGCTTTGGTAGCTTGGAGACCCAGTACTTC	CASSFGSLETQYF
TRBJ1-6	TRBV5-3	-	17	-	TGTGCCAGAAGCCAAACTCGACGCCCGGGGAGGAATTCACCCCTCCACTTT	CARSQTRRPGRNSPLHF
TRBJ2-1	TRBV7-9	-	17	TRBD2	TGTGCCAGCAGCTCCACGGGGGGTGCGACCTACTACAATGAGCAGTTCTTC	CASSSTGGATYYNEQFF
TRBJ1-4	TRBV4-1	-	17	TRBD1	TGCGCCAGCAGCCAAGGAGACCGGGGAACAGGGGGTGAAAAACTGTTTTTT	CASSQGDRGTGGEKLFF
TRBJ2-7	TRBV12-5	-	16	TRBD2	TGTGCTACTGCCCCCGCCGGCGCACTAGCGGCGGGCGAGCAGTACTTC	CATAPAGALAAGEQYF
TRBJ2-7	TRBV7-6	once	17	TRBD2	TGTGCCAGCAGCTTGGCAGGGGGACTAGCGGCCTCCTACGAGCAGTACTTC	CASSLAGGLAASYEQYF
TRBJ2-5	TRBV7-2	-	19	TRBD2	TGTGCCAGCAGCTTAATATCGGGGGGGGCTAGCGGGAGTGGGGAGACCCAGTACTTC	CASSLISGGASGSGETQYF
TRBJ1-1	TRBV11-2	few	13	-	TGTGCCAGCAGCTTAGACAGGAACACTGAAGCTTTCTTT	CASSLDRNTEAFF
TRBJ2-5	TRBV7-6	-	15	-	TGTGCCAGCAGCTTTAGGGGGAGGGGGGCAGAGACCCAGTACTTC	CASSFRGRGAETQYF
TRBJ2-1	TRBV10-1	few	15	TRBD2	TGCGCCAGCAGTGAGAGCGGGGGACACCGCAATGAGCAGTTCTTC	CASSESGGHRNEQFF
TRBJ1-2	TRBV9	-	15	TRBD1	TGTGCCAGCAGCCCCGGGACAGGGACCAGCTATGGCTACACCTTC	CASSPGTGTSYGYTF
TRBJ2-1	TRBV25-1	-	11	TRBD1	TGTGCCAGCAGTGCCTCAGGGGGGCAGTTCTTC	CASSASGGQFF
TRBJ1-2	TRBV18	-	16	-	TGTGCCAGCTCAACACTCGGTGGTCCTAGGAGAGATGGCTACACCTTC	CASSTLGGPRRDGYTF
TRBJ2-7	TRBV9	-	15	-	TGTGCCAGCAGCGTAGACGGGGACACGACCTACGAGCAGTACTTC	CASSVDGDTTYEQYF
TRBJ2-3	TRBV2	-	15	TRBD2	TGTGCCAGCAGTGAATGGGCTAGCGGGACAGATACGCAGTATTTT	CASSEWASGTDTQYF
TRBJ1-5	TRBV4-3	-	15	-	TGCGCCAGCAGCCAAGTGGCAGGGGACGGACAGCCCCAGCATTTT	CASSQVAGDGQPQHF
TRBJ2-7	TRBV30	-	11	-	TGTGCCTGGAGTCACTTCTACGAGCAGTACTTC	CAWSHFYEQYF
TRBJ1-1	TRBV7-9	-	15	TRBD1	TGTGCCAGCAGCTCGACCGGGACAGGGGGTTATGTAGCTTTCTTT	CASSSTGTGGYVAFF
TRBJ2-3	TRBV5-1	-	16	-	TGCGCCAGCAGCTTGGTACGGGGGTGGAAAACAGATACGCAGTATTTT	CASSLVRGWKTDTQYF
TRBJ1-5	TRBV10-3	-	15	TRBD1	TGTGCCATCAGTGAGCCGGGACAGGGGAATCAGCCCCAGCATTTT	CAISEPGQGNQPQHF
TRBJ2-3	TRBV4-1	-	15	TRBD2	TGCGCCAGCAGCCCTAGCGGCGCTGGCACAGATACGCAGTATTTT	CASSPSGAGTDTQYF
TRBJ2-2	TRBV5-8	-	14	-	TGTGCCAGCAGCTTGGAGGCAGGGCCCGGGGAGCTGTTTTTT	CASSLEAGPGELFF
TRBJ1-2	TRBV25-1	-	13	-	TGTGCCAGCAGTGAAAGGGGGGGCTATGGCTACACCTTC	CASSERGGYGYTF
TRBJ2-7	TRBV18	-	13	TRBD2	TGTGCCAGCCCACCAGGGAGGGATGGCGAGCAGTACTTC	CASPPGRDGEQYF